This section outlines one T cell receptor beta chain sequence together with its context. The antigen is not known. The CDR3 spans 16 residues. V lost 4 bases and J 4 bases, leaving 14 bases between the germline ends. Per the germline V gene, CDR1 is MNHNY and CDR2 is SVGAGI (reference sequence). This sample is drawn from a study of OX40 agonist ivuxolimab in advanced cancers. Study overall: Three patients got partial responses; one had hepatocellular carcinoma and two had cutaneous melanoma. Points from the study as a whole: Averaging showed that CD8+ T cells had more expanded clones than CD4+ did.

Clones were sequenced by immunoSEQ multiplex PCR, and TCRdb holds only the in-frame ones, with some missing. Of about 73,000 clones in the sample, about 92% are singletons; the top ten hold roughly 10%. The starting material was CD4+ or CD8+ T cells sorted from blood, obtained in a trial of the OX40 agonist ivuxolimab. J is TRBJ1-6 and V is TRBV6-6; D not resolved. This TCR came from an adult with an advanced solid tumor such as melanoma, head and neck, liver or kidney cancer. DNA for the CDR3: TGTGCCAGCAGTTTATACCCTTCCGATTATAATTCACCCCTCCACTTT. Translating gives CASSLYPSDYNSPLHF.